The text below deals with one T cell receptor (beta chain). Antigen specificity is unknown. A multiplex PCR was run with 60 Vbeta primers and 13 Jbeta primers. Assay used: immunoSEQ multiplex PCR; TCRdb lists only in-frame clones, some missing. Here the sample spans 200,000 to 250,000 clones, 70% to 85% being singletons. This record belongs to a study of cytomegalovirus exposure and HLA in healthy donors. General study results and limits: The authors considered a cluster of highly shared sequence variants likely to be a sequencing artifact. Most TCR sequences were rare, but some public TCRs occurred in many donors. As a later analysis showed, several of the most significant clusters appeared to be linked to common viral pathogens. Some 17,000 TCR beta sequences were associated with HLA alleles at 0.05 false discovery rate in a later analysis.

CDR3 length: 14 residues. The V gene's germline CDR1 is MNHEY and CDR2 SMNVEV (reference sequence). V was trimmed by 3 bases and J by 3 bases, leaving 11 bases between them. The source material was PBMCs. This TCR was sampled from a woman between 40 and 50 years old in good health and CMV-seronegative. V and J are TRBV27 and TRBJ1-1, with a tentative D call TRBD1 (6 bases). CDR3 DNA: TGTGCCAGCAGTTTTAGGCGGACAGACACTGAAGCTTTCTTT. This codes for CASSFRRTDTEAFF.